Listed below are T cell receptor beta chains from one sample, sequenced in a study of blood T cell repertoires in COVID-19. Here immunoSEQ multiplex PCR was the method, and the copy in TCRdb shows in-frame clones only, minus some. The table lists around 170,000 clones, approximately 80% of them singletons. The specimen was peripheral blood. These receptor sequences come from a woman aged 80 or over with acute or convalescent COVID-19. CDR3s include the opening cysteine and the closing phenylalanine or tryptophan. A D gene is named only where the DNA matches it firmly. Size is omitted from some rows. Given values are once, few, many or a class for expanded clones.

>.|TRBJ1-6|TRBD1|TRBV5-1
TGCGCCAGCAGCTTACAGGGGACGAATAATTCACCCCTCCACTTT
CASSLQGTNNSPLHF
>.|TRBJ2-1|TRBD1|TRBV2
TGTGCCAGCAAAGGGGACAGGTTTTCCTACAATGAGCAGTTCTTC
CASKGDRFSYNEQFF
>once|TRBJ1-2|.|TRBV29-1
TGCAGCGTTGAAATCCCCGGGGACACCTTC
CSVEIPGDTF
>.|TRBJ2-1|.|TRBV9
TGTGCCAGCAGCGTAGGCGGGACCCCCTCCTACAATGAGCAGTTCTTC
CASSVGGTPSYNEQFF
>.|TRBJ1-1|.|TRBV18
TGTGCCAGCTCATCGGGACTCGCGAACACTGAAGCTTTCTTT
CASSSGLANTEAFF
>.|TRBJ1-5|.|TRBV3-1/TRBV3-2
TGTGCCAGCAGCCAACACGTAACCCAAGGGGCCGCCTTTGTTTTTGGGGCCCAGCATTTT
CASSQHVTQGAAFVFGAQHF
>.|TRBJ1-1|.|TRBV5-1
TGCGCCAGCAGCAAGAGTAACACTGAAGCTTTCTTT
CASSKSNTEAFF
>.|TRBJ1-1|TRBD1|TRBV27
TGTGCCAGCAGTCCCCTGTGGGGGACAGGGGTGGGCACTGAAGCTTTCTTT
CASSPLWGTGVGTEAFF
>.|TRBJ2-1|TRBD2|TRBV27
TGTGCCAGCAGCCGCGGGTGGGGACTAGCGGGAGGGGAGTCCTACAATGAGCAGTTCTTC
CASSRGWGLAGGESYNEQFF
>few|TRBJ2-7|TRBD1|TRBV19
TGTGCCAGTAGTAACAGACAGGGGGCTGGGCACGAGCAGTACTTC
CASSNRQGAGHEQYF
>.|TRBJ1-1|.|TRBV28
TGTGCCAGCAGCAAGGAGGTTCGGAACACTGAAGCTTTCTTT
CASSKEVRNTEAFF
>.|TRBJ2-1|.|TRBV7-9
TGTGCCAGCAGCTTAAGGGGGGGCCCCGGTGAGCAGTTCTTC
CASSLRGGPGEQFF
>.|TRBJ1-5|.|TRBV30
TGTGCCTGGAGTGGGACATCGGGAGGCAATCAGCCCCAGCATTTT
CAWSGTSGGNQPQHF
>.|TRBJ1-1|TRBD1|TRBV6-5
TGTGCCAGCATTTACGACAGGGCGAACACTGAAGCTTTCTTT
CASIYDRANTEAFF
>.|TRBJ2-1|.|TRBV5-4
TGTGCCAGCAGCTTGTCATTGGGAGTCTCCTACAATGAGCAGTTCTTC
CASSLSLGVSYNEQFF
>.|TRBJ2-6|.|TRBV6-6
TGTGCCAGCAGTTACGAGGGAACTGGGGCCAACGTCCTGACTTTC
CASSYEGTGANVLTF
>.|TRBJ2-2|.|TRBV27
TGTGCCAGCAGTTTAGCAGGGAGGAACCCCGGGGAGCTGTTTTTT
CASSLAGRNPGELFF
>.|TRBJ1-2|.|TRBV7-9
TGTGCCAGCAGCTTGGGTAGCGATGGCTACACCTTC
CASSLGSDGYTF
>.|TRBJ2-1|.|TRBV5-1
TGCGCCAGCAGCTACGACAGAAACTCCTACAATGAGCAGTTCTTC
CASSYDRNSYNEQFF
>.|TRBJ1-2|TRBD1|TRBV6-5
TGTGCCAGCAGGACGGGACAGATTAACTATGGCTACACCTTC
CASRTGQINYGYTF
>few|TRBJ2-1|TRBD1|TRBV27
TGTGCCAGCAGTTTATTTGGGACAGGGGGGGACAATGAGCAGTTCTTC
CASSLFGTGGDNEQFF
>.|TRBJ1-2|.|TRBV6-5
TGTGCCAGCAGTTACATGGCACAGGGTGTCTATGGCTACACCTTC
CASSYMAQGVYGYTF
>.|TRBJ1-1|TRBD1|TRBV2
TGTGCCAGCAGTGGACAGGGAAACACTGAAGCTTTCTTT
CASSGQGNTEAFF
>.|TRBJ2-5|.|TRBV6-1
TGTGCCAGCAGTGAAGCAAAGGGGCGGGGGCCATGGCGGGAGACCCAGTACTTC
CASSEAKGRGPWRETQYF
>.|TRBJ2-7|TRBD2|TRBV4-2
TGTGCCAGCAGCCAAGATCCCGGGAGGGTCGGCTACGAGCAGTACTTC
CASSQDPGRVGYEQYF
>.|TRBJ1-2|.|TRBV4-1
TGCGCCAGCAGACCAACCTTAGAGAGGGATCGGTATGGCTACACCTTC
CASRPTLERDRYGYTF
>.|TRBJ1-5|TRBD1|TRBV27
TGTGCCAGCAGTCTCCGACAGGGGAATCAGCCCCAGCATTTT
CASSLRQGNQPQHF
>.|TRBJ1-1|TRBD1|TRBV10-3
TGTGCCACATCGACAGGGGTGAACACTGAAGCTTTCTTT
CATSTGVNTEAFF
>.|TRBJ1-1|.|TRBV4-2
TGTGCCAGCAGCCAGCCTGGAGGTGCGGACACTGAAGCTTTCTTT
CASSQPGGADTEAFF
>few|TRBJ2-7|TRBD2|TRBV11-2
TGTGCCAGCAGCGCTCTCCGCGGGAGGACTGACAACGAGCAGTACTTC
CASSALRGRTDNEQYF
>few|TRBJ2-1|TRBD2|TRBV9
TGTGCCAGCAGCGTAGGTTCACTAGCGCTTTACAATGAGCAGTTCTTC
CASSVGSLALYNEQFF
>once|TRBJ1-2|.|TRBV28
TGTGCCACGGGCGGGGAAGTGTATGGCTACACCTTC
CATGGEVYGYTF
>.|TRBJ1-5|TRBD1|TRBV19
TGTGCCAGTAGGCCGACAGGGAGGAAGAATCAGCCCCAGCATTTT
CASRPTGRKNQPQHF
>.|TRBJ2-5|.|TRBV12-3/TRBV12-4
TGTGCCAGCAGTTTATCCCAGGGGGAGACCCAGTACTTC
CASSLSQGETQYF
>.|TRBJ1-1|TRBD1|TRBV15
TGTGCCACCAGCAGTCCGGGACAGGTCTGGGCTTTCTTT
CATSSPGQVWAFF
>.|TRBJ2-2|.|TRBV6-6
TGTGCCAGCACCATAGTAGCGTACAACACCGGGGAGCTGTTTTTT
CASTIVAYNTGELFF